The T cell receptor (beta chain) described here comes from a study of spatial heterogeneity in lung cancer (dated by TCRdb to between 2018 and 2021). At the level of the whole study: More beta-chain than alpha-chain transcripts were consistently detected, likely reflecting higher beta-chain transcript abundance. In tumor regions, TCR transcript counts showed a strong correlation with a T cell transcriptional module score derived from matched bulk RNA-seq. In the raw uncorrected reads, each unique combination of TCR and UMI appeared more than ten times on average. In non-small cell lung cancer, the study quantitatively compared TCR alpha and beta repertoires across several tumor regions, matched nontumor lung, and blood. Nonsynonymous mutation counts, determined by whole-exome sequencing of tumor tissue, were related to TCR repertoire features. At surgery, over 200 tumor regions, almost 65 matched nontumor lung samples and 56 PBMC samples were TCR-sequenced for both alpha and beta chains.

Read against the paper, the sample's time point label means: sample taken at primary tumor resection. Samples were obtained from 70 to 85 patients with early-stage, untreated non-small cell lung cancer from the lung TRACERx cohort. TCR sequencing used whole RNA extracted from tumor and nontumor lung tissue, or from cryopreserved PBMC samples, without cell sorting. Only patients for whom sufficient RNA was available from at least two tumor regions were selected for TCR sequencing. Before being selected, tumor and adjacent nontumor lung specimens were reviewed by a lung pathologist. From the germline V gene, CDR1 is ENHRY and CDR2 is SYGVKD. V drops 3 bases and J drops 0 bases, leaving 3 bases in between. Counted from cysteine to phenylalanine, this CDR3 has 13 amino acids. The sequence is cut down to CDR3 DNA, 39 bases in frame from base 1. This clonotype was counted many times. The specificity of this receptor is unknown. Base qualities are not recorded, but no much larger clone differs from it by a single base.

The study at large found these results: Confirming at a functional level the hypothesis that regional TCRs recognize regional mutations was considered to require additional single-cell paired TCR alpha and beta sequencing. Estimated TCR-seq coverage of tumor T cells was only 5.5% to 7% for alpha chains and roughly 13% for beta chains. Counts of ubiquitous and regional expanded TCRs were found to correlate with counts of ubiquitous and regional nonsynonymous mutations, respectively. A correlation was observed between the number of expanded intratumoral alpha and beta TCRs and the tumor nonsynonymous mutation count.

Receptors were amplified or captured by 5' RACE. For sequencing, a NextSeq 500 was employed. In the TCR library protocol, a unique molecular identifier was attached to each TCR cDNA molecule so that PCR and sequencing errors could be corrected. Concerning the study's data processing: Decombinator tools were used for TCR identification, UMI-based error correction and CDR3 extraction. TCRs above a frequency of 2 per 1,000, corresponding to the top 1% of the tumor frequency distribution, were defined as expanded. Expanded tumor TCRs statistically deemed absent (corrected P<0.05) from at least one tumor region were classed as regional, and all other expanded tumor TCRs were classed as ubiquitous. Rényi diversity was computed with the R vegan package after subsampling each repertoire 100 times to 5,000 TCRs. To build CDR3 similarity networks, amino acid triplet string-kernel similarity was used, and CDR3s were connected when their pairwise similarity was above 0.82. TCRdb passed the public sequencing reads through fastp at Q25 and MiXCR, retaining productive beta sequences. When rows share a CDR3 protein, they turn into one entry using the most common DNA and genes. TCRdb, rather than the study authors, made the V and J calls. Here the sample has about 20,000 distinct CDR3 sequences; approximately 16% occur a single time. The ten largest make up 25% to 35% of the sample.

This receptor was identified in a female donor with early-stage non-small cell lung cancer. The chain employs TRBV10-3 and TRBJ2-4, with no D gene named confidently. This sample comprised lung tumor tissue, obtained at surgery. The base sequence is TGTGCCATCAGTGAACTAGCCAAAAACATTCAGTACTTC. It translates to CAISELAKNIQYF.